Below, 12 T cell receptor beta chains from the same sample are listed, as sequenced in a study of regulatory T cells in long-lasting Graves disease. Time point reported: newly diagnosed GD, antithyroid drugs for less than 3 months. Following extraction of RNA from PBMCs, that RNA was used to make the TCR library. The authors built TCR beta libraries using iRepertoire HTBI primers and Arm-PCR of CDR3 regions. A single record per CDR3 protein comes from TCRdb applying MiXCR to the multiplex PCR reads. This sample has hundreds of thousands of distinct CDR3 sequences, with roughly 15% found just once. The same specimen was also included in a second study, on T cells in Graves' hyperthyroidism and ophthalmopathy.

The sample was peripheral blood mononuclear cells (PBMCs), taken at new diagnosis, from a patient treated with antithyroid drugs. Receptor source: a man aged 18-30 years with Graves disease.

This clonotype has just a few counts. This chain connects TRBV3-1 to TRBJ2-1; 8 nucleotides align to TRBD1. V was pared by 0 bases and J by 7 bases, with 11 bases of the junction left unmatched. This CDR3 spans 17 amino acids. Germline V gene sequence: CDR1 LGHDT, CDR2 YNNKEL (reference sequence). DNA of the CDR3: TGTGCCAGCAGCCAAGAATGGTATCAGGGGGCTAGTAATGAGCAGTTCTTC. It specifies CASSQEWYQGASNEQFF.

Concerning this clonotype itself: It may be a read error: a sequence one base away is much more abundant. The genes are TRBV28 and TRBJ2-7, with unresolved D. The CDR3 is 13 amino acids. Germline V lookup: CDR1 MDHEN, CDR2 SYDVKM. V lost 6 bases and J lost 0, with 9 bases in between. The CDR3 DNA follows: TGTGCCAGCAGGAGACCGACCTCCTACGAGCAGTACTTC. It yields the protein CASRRPTSYEQYF. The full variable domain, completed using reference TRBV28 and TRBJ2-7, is DVKVTQSSRYLVKRTGEKVFLECVQDMDHENMFWYRQDPGLGLRLIYFSYDVKMKEKGDIPEGYSVSREKKERFSLILESASTNQTSMYLCASRRPTSYEQYFGPGTRLTVT.

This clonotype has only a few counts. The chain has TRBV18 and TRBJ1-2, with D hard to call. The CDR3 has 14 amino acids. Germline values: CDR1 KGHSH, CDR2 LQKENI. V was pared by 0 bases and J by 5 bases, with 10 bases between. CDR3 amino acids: CASSPPEGWYGYTF. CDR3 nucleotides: TGTGCCAGCTCACCACCGGAGGGATGGTATGGCTACACCTTC.

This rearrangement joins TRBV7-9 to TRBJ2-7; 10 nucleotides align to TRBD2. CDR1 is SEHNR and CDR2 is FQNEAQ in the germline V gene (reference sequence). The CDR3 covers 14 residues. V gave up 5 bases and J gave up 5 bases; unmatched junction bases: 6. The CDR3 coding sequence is TGTGCCAGCAGCCGGACGCTAGCGGGAGACGAGCAGTACTTC. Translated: CASSRTLAGDEQYF. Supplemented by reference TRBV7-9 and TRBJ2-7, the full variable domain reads DTGVSQNPRHKITKRGQNVTFRCDPISEHNRLYWYRQTLGQGPEFLTYFQNEAQLEKSRLLSDRFSAERPKGSFSTLEIQRTEQGDSAMYLCASSRTLAGDEQYFGPGTRLTVT.

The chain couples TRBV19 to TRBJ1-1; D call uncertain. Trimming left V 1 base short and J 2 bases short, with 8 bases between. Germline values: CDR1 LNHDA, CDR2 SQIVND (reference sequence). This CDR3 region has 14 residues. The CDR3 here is CASSIVVGNTEAFF. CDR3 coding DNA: TGTGCCAGTAGTATAGTGGTGGGAAACACTGAAGCTTTCTTT.

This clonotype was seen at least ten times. The CDR3 loop is CASSQAGLAGELETQYF. CDR3 DNA sequence: TGTGCCAGCAGCCAAGCAGGACTAGCGGGAGAGTTAGAGACCCAGTACTTC. The chain is built from TRBV3-1 and TRBJ2-5, with TRBD2 matching over 13 bases. Germline CDR1 is LGHDT and CDR2 is YNNKEL (reference sequence). The CDR3 has 17 residues. V trimming: 1 base; J trimming: 4 bases; junction bases outside the gene matches: 6.

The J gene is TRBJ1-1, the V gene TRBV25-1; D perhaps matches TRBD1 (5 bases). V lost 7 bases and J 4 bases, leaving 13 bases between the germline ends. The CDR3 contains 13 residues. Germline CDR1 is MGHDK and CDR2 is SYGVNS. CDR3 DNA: TGTGCCAGCAAATTCCGGGGGATCACTGAAGCTTTCTTT. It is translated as CASKFRGITEAFF.

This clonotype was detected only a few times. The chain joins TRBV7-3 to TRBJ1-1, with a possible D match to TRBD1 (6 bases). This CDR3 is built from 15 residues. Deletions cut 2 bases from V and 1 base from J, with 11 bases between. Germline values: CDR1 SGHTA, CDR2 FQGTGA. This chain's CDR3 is CASSLGGGENTEAFF. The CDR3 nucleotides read TGTGCCAGCAGCTTAGGGGGGGGCGAGAACACTGAAGCTTTCTTT.

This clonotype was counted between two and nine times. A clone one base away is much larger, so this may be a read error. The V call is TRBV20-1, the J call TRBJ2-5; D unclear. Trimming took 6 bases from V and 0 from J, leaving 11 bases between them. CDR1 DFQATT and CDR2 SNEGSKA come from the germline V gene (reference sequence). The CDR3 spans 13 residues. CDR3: CSADRRNQETQYF. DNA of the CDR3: TGCAGTGCGGATAGACGGAACCAAGAGACCCAGTACTTC.

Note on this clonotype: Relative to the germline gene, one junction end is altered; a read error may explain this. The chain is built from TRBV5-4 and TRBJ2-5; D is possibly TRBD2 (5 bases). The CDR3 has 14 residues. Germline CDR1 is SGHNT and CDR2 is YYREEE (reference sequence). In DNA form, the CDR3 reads TGTGCCAGCGGCTTGGGAGACGAGCAAGAGACCCAGTACTTC. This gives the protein CASGLGDEQETQYF.

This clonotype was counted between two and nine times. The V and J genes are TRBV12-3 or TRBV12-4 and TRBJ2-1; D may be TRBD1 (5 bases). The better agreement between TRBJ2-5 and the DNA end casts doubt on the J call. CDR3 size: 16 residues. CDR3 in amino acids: CASSLAGVRFGETQYF. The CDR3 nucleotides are TGTGCCAGCAGTTTAGCAGGGGTCCGCTTCGGGGAGACCCAGTACTTC.

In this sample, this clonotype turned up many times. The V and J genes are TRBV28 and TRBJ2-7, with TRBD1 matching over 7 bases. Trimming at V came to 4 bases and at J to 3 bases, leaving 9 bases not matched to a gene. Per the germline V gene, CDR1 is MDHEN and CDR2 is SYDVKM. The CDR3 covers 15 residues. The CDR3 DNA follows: TGTGCCAGCAGTTCGACAGGGCGCACGGGCTACGAGCAGTACTTC. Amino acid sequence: CASSSTGRTGYEQYF.